Presented here are 22 T cell receptor beta chains from one specimen sequenced in a study of Graves' ophthalmopathy and Graves' hyperthyroidism. Amplified TCR beta CDR3 regions were obtained using RNA transcripts as template. An opening RT-PCR round employed HTBI primers and preceded a second-round multiplex PCR. TCRdb re-called the multiplex PCR reads through MiXCR, storing one row per CDR3 protein. The profile shows about 740,000 distinct CDR3 sequences, roughly 41% of them singletons. Sequenced input: peripheral blood. These receptors were obtained from an adult man with Graves' ophthalmopathy.

At least ten counts were recorded for this clonotype. The V and J genes are TRBV10-3 and TRBJ1-5; 7 nucleotides agree with TRBD1. Unmatched junction bases numbered 4, after V lost 8 bases and J lost 0 bases. The CDR3 has 14 residues. Germline lookup yields CDR1 ENHRY and CDR2 SYGVKD. This chain's CDR3 is CAIGGTASNQPQHF. The CDR3 DNA is TGTGCCATCGGTGGGACAGCTAGCAATCAGCCCCAGCATTTT.

This sequence joins TRBV5-6 and TRBJ2-5, with D tentatively TRBD2 (6 bases). V was clipped by 0 bases and J by 1 base, with 16 bases between them. The CDR3 covers 17 residues. The germline V gene has CDR1 SGHDT and CDR2 YYEEEE. The CDR3 region is CASSLVGGIGVQETQYF. Written as DNA, the CDR3 is TGTGCCAGCAGCTTGGTAGGCGGGATCGGGGTCCAAGAGACCCAGTACTTC.

At least ten counts were recorded for this clonotype. The chain joins TRBV7-3 to TRBJ2-5; a possible D gene is TRBD2 (5 bases). CDR3 length equals 13 residues. The germline gives CDR1 SGHTA, CDR2 FQGTGA. Trimming shortened V by 1 base and J by 4 bases, and 7 bases separated the two germline ends. This CDR3 is CASSLNLAETQYF. In nucleotides, the CDR3 is TGTGCCAGCAGCTTAAACCTAGCAGAGACCCAGTACTTC.

As regards this clonotype: Since no conserved phenylalanine or tryptophan closes the CDR3, a read error is the likely cause. This chain connects TRBV7-9 to TRBJ1-6, with TRBD1 matching 9 bases. From germline, CDR1 is SEHNR and CDR2 FQNEAQ (reference sequence). This CDR3 region has 15 residues. The CDR3 loop reads CASSQQGAYNSPLHL. Here the CDR3 DNA reads TGCGCCAGCAGCCAACAGGGGGCTTACAATTCACCCCTCCACCTT.

Only a few counts were recorded for this clonotype. The chain joins TRBV25-1 to TRBJ1-6; maybe TRBD1 (6 bases). The germline V gene encodes CDR1 MGHDK and CDR2 SYGVNS. The length of the CDR3 is 14 residues. V shed 6 bases and J shed 5 bases, with 11 bases lying between them. This CDR3 reads CASSPAGDNSPLHF. The DNA of the CDR3 is TGTGCCAGCAGCCCTGCAGGGGATAATTCACCCCTCCACTTT.

In this sample, this clonotype turned up a few times. The rearrangement joins TRBV28 to TRBJ1-5; D uncertain. With 7 bases removed from V and 7 bases from J, the gap between germline ends came to 20 bases. Germline CDR1 and CDR2: MDHEN and SYDVKM. The CDR3 is made up of 15 amino acids. This CDR3 is CASTLLFKGYQPQHF. CDR3 coding DNA: TGTGCCAGCACCCTACTTTTCAAAGGGTACCAGCCCCAGCATTTT.

This clonotype has just a few counts. The V and J genes are TRBV5-4 and TRBJ1-2, with 9 bases matching TRBD1. The CDR3 is 16 residues long. J gave up 0 bases and V 2 bases, and 5 bases lay outside the gene matches. Germline assignment: CDR1 SGHNT and CDR2 YYREEE (reference sequence). CDR3 amino acids: CASSLPGQGTNYGYTF. The DNA for the CDR3 is TGTGCCAGCAGCTTACCAGGACAGGGGACTAACTATGGCTACACCTTC.

This clonotype was detected a few times. This chain uses TRBV2 with TRBJ2-2, with D perhaps being TRBD1 or TRBD2 (5 bases each). V was cut by 5 bases and J by 6 bases, with 10 bases left in between. This CDR3 comprises 13 residues. Germline V gene sequence: CDR1 SNHLY, CDR2 FYNNEI. The CDR3 here is CASSYGTPGELFF. For the CDR3, the DNA is TGTGCCAGCAGTTACGGGACGCCCGGGGAGCTGTTTTTT.

The J gene is TRBJ1-2, the V gene TRBV7-9; D is uncertain. Trimming took 2 bases from V and 4 from J, leaving 20 bases between them. Germline CDR1 SEHNR, CDR2 FQNEAQ (reference sequence). The CDR3 covers 17 residues. CDR3 sequence reads: CASSLYLGQDRFYGYTF. CDR3 nucleotide sequence: TGTGCCAGCAGCTTATATCTCGGCCAGGACCGATTCTATGGCTACACCTTC.

As to this clonotype: This may stem from a read error, because a much larger clone lies one nucleotide away. The rearrangement links TRBV7-2 to TRBJ2-7, with D tentatively TRBD1 (5 bases). The germline CDR1 and CDR2 sequences are SGHTA and FQGNSA. The CDR3 length is 13 residues. The DNA for the CDR3 is TGTGCCAGCAGCCAACTACAGGTAGATGGGCAGCACTTC. It encodes CASSQLQVDGQHF.

This clonotype has ten or more counts. This may be a read error, as it is one base from a much larger clone. The CDR3: CGAQNAIGLGTEAFF. Written as DNA, the CDR3 is TGCGGCGCCCAAAACGCAATAGGGTTAGGCACTGAAGCTTTCTTT. This chain connects TRBV29-1 to TRBJ1-1; no firm D call. The CDR3 runs to 15 residues. CDR1 and CDR2 (germline): SQVTM, ANQGSEA.

CDR3 in DNA: TGTGCCAGCAGACCCTCCTCCTGGGGCCAGGGGTCGTACGAGCAGTACTTC. It is translated as CASRPSSWGQGSYEQYF. The chain has TRBV7-2 and TRBJ2-7, with D possibly TRBD1 on 6 matching bases. Germline V gene sequence: CDR1 SGHTA, CDR2 FQGNSA. Trimming took 6 bases from V and 4 from J, leaving 25 bases between them. The CDR3 is made up of 17 amino acids.

V is TRBV24-1 and J is TRBJ1-5, with TRBD1 as a possible D gene (6 bases). The CDR3 covers 14 residues. Germline loops: CDR1 KGHDR, CDR2 SFDVKD. Trimming took 5 bases from V and 6 from J, leaving 13 bases between them. The CDR3 DNA reads as TGTGCCACCAGTGCTGAAGGGGGTGGTCAGCCCCAGCATTTT. This gives the protein CATSAEGGGQPQHF.

This clonotype was seen at least ten times. This rearrangement joins TRBV20-1 to TRBJ2-7, with 9 bases aligning to TRBD1. The length of the CDR3 is 12 residues. Unmatched junction bases numbered 2, after V lost 4 bases and J lost 4 bases. The germline gives CDR1 DFQATT, CDR2 SNEGSKA (reference sequence). CDR3 in amino acids: CSANDRGYEQYF. The CDR3 region has the DNA TGCAGTGCTAATGACAGGGGGTACGAGCAGTACTTC.

This clonotype was picked up many times. The chain couples TRBV20-1 to TRBJ1-3; D call uncertain. In germline, CDR1 is DFQATT, CDR2 SNEGSKA (reference sequence). V was clipped by 3 bases and J by 0 bases, with 9 bases between them. The CDR3 consists of 14 residues. The DNA for the CDR3 is TGCAGTGCTAGTTCGGGATTCTCTGGAAACACCATATATTTT. Translating it yields CSASSGFSGNTIYF.

This clonotype was seen at least ten times. J is TRBJ2-6 and V is TRBV7-9, with D possibly being TRBD1 (5 bases). The CDR3 runs to 17 residues. V dropped 5 bases and J dropped 0 bases, with 14 bases sitting between them. The germline V gene encodes CDR1 SEHNR and CDR2 FQNEAQ (reference sequence). CDR3 in DNA: TGTGCCAGCAGCCGACAGTTTTTAAGCTCTGGGGCCAACGTCCTGACTTTC. This translates into CASSRQFLSSGANVLTF.

This clonotype has only a few counts. This clone may be a read error of a much larger clone one base away. The chain recombines TRBV10-3 with TRBJ1-2, with D uncertain. V lost 3 bases, J lost 2 bases, and 7 bases lay in between. The CDR3 totals 13 residues. Looked up from germline, CDR1 is ENHRY and CDR2 is SYGVKD. Here the CDR3 DNA reads TGTGCCATCAGTGACGTTAACAACTATGGCTACACCTTC. Protein sequence: CAISDVNNYGYTF.

The rearrangement joins TRBV6-6 to TRBJ1-1, with D possibly being TRBD1 (5 bases). Germline assignment: CDR1 MNHNY and CDR2 SVGAGI (reference sequence). Trimming cost V 2 bases and J 6 bases, with 10 bases left between them. The CDR3 consists of 13 residues. CDR3 bases: TGTGCCAGCAGTTACAGCAGGGAACCTGAAGCTTTCTTT. Translated, it gives CASSYSREPEAFF.

About this clonotype: A read error is possible here, since a much larger clone lies one base away. The V call is TRBV7-3, the J call TRBJ2-7; D assignment may be TRBD1 or TRBD2 (5 bases each). This CDR3 has 12 residues. The V end was cut by 7 bases, the J end by 6 bases, with 13 bases between. Germline loops: CDR1 SGHTA, CDR2 FQGTGA. The CDR3 protein is CASIHPGLEQYF. As DNA, the CDR3 is TGTGCCAGCATCCATCCGGGGCTCGAGCAGTACTTC.

This clonotype occurred many times. The CDR3 spells CAISEARTDRGGEQYF. CDR3 sequence (DNA): TGTGCCATCAGTGAGGCCAGAACCGACAGGGGCGGCGAGCAGTACTTC. The chain is built from TRBV10-3 and TRBJ2-7; 8 bases fit TRBD1. Germline assignment: CDR1 ENHRY and CDR2 SYGVKD. J was trimmed by 6 bases and V by 2 bases; bases with no gene match: 12. The CDR3 loop spans 16 amino acids.

The CDR3 region has the DNA TGTGCCAGCAGTGACGGACAGGGTGCTCAGCCCCAGCATTTT. The encoded protein is CASSDGQGAQPQHF. The chain recombines TRBV25-1 with TRBJ1-5; 8 nucleotides match TRBD1. The CDR3 runs 14 residues. Germline-derived CDR1 and CDR2 are MGHDK and SYGVNS. The trim removed 3 bases at V and 6 bases at J, leaving 4 bases unmatched.

This clonotype was detected many times. The J gene is TRBJ2-7, the V gene TRBV7-9, with 9 bases lining up with TRBD1. The length of the CDR3 is 13 residues. The junction had 3 bases not matched to a gene; V was cut back by 5 bases and J by 4 bases. CDR1 and CDR2 from the germline V gene are SEHNR and FQNEAQ (reference sequence). This CDR3 is CASSEDRGYEQYF. The CDR3 DNA reads as TGTGCCAGCAGCGAGGACAGGGGATACGAGCAGTACTTC.